This T cell receptor beta chain was sequenced during a study of T cells in Graves' hyperthyroidism and ophthalmopathy (dated by TCRdb to between 2017 and 2020). General notes on the study: Peripheral blood was collected at initial diagnosis, before any treatment. In addition, the study compared T-cell repertoires in thyroid tissue and in blood from six Graves' hyperthyroidism patients. To identify TCR V-J signatures that set the groups apart, the researchers used a discovery cohort of 100 patients, made up of roughly 40 with Graves' ophthalmopathy and 57 with stable Graves' hyperthyroidism. Prospective prediction of ophthalmopathy was tested in an independent validation cohort of fewer than 20 hyperthyroidism patients and some 17 patients who later progressed to ophthalmopathy. The 95 to 100 discovery patients were divided at random into training and test sets in a 7:3 ratio. TCR Vbeta CDR3 sequencing of approximately 140 peripheral blood samples (approximately 44 ophthalmopathy, 75 to 80 hyperthyroidism and some 17 progressor patients) is reported in the paper. Once sampling was done, hyperthyroidism patients were given methimazole at a starting dose of 30 mg daily, whereas ophthalmopathy patients were given high-dose intravenous methylprednisolone. Study-wide findings and limitations: Most expanded thyroid clonotypes (frequency above 0.001) were also found in blood, which suggests that blood repertoires may mirror thyroid immune responses. In cross-validation, a model built on a 13 V-J signature told ophthalmopathy apart from stable hyperthyroidism with over 85% sensitivity and around 83% specificity, and in testing the same model reached 80%/75%. During validation, the model predicted progression to ophthalmopathy a median of around six months ahead of onset, with around 71% sensitivity and 72% to 80% specificity. No statistical method was used to set the sample size in advance, and investigators knew the group allocation.

The hyperthyroidism patients were between 18 and 65 years old and newly diagnosed, with a disease duration of less than 2 months. Exclusion was applied to patients with uncontrolled infections, other autoimmune diseases, pregnancy or lactation. Diagnoses were based on clinical symptoms, serum thyroxine and TRAb, thyroid ultrasound and orbital computed tomography. Blood from progressor patients was collected at the time of first diagnosis with hyperthyroidism, before any ophthalmopathy symptoms had appeared. Ficoll-Paque density gradient centrifugation was used to isolate PBMCs from around 10 ml of fresh peripheral blood. Patients classed as progressors first received a Graves' hyperthyroidism diagnosis and then went on to develop ophthalmopathy during follow-up. Total RNA was extracted with Trizol reagent, and quality was checked on an Agilent 2100 Bioanalyzer. CDR3 length: 19 amino acids, cysteine to phenylalanine. Only CDR3 DNA is held: 57 bases, read in frame from base 1. The junction shows trimming of 2 bases on V and 8 bases on J, plus 28 bases between the germline ends. CDR1 and CDR2 are read off the germline V gene (reference sequence) as SEHNR and FQNEAQ.

The TCR beta CDR3 regions were amplified from RNA transcripts. The TCR CDR3 was subjected to a first round of RT-PCR using the HTBI primer set and the Qiagen OneStep RT-PCR kit. A second multiplex PCR round built the libraries, followed by size selection and purification. Paired-end sequencing of the libraries was performed with 100 bp reads on an Illumina HiSeq2000. As for the authors' bioinformatics: SOAPnuke was used to process the raw data, removing reads that contained adapters or uncalled bases, had a mean Phred below 15, or lacked an exact match to the constant primer or identifier. COPE v1.2.5 was used to merge high-quality paired reads, and clonotypes were defined as unique nucleotide sequences. MiTCR v1.1 was used to align clonotypes to the IMGT TRBV, TRBD and TRBJ reference segments. Only V-J combinations with frequency above 0.0001, covering 99.2% of repertoires, were analysed. The TCS score was defined as the ratio of F50 (clonal expansion) to E x V (chaos), calculated using BLOSUM62-based TCRdist between CDR3 peptides within each V-J. Welch's t-statistics and random forest reduced around 520 V-J features to roughly 13, which were used in a naive Bayes classifier (R e1071). TCRdb reran the public reads through fastp at Q25 and MiXCR, keeping productive beta chains. CDR3 protein duplicates are merged, each entry listing the most common genes and DNA. The V and J calls and clone size are TCRdb's, not the authors'. In this sample the table shows around 240,000 distinct CDR3 sequences, less than 15% of which occur a single time. The top ten clones comprise 10% to 15% of the sample.

This clonotype was detected many times. Its antigen is still unknown. Per-nucleotide qualities are absent, and no much larger clonotype sits a single base away. The source is a woman aged 40 to 50 with Graves' hyperthyroidism that later progressed to Graves' ophthalmopathy. Sequences were obtained from blood. The sequence links TRBV7-9 to TRBJ2-1; a tentative D call is TRBD1 (5 bases match). The nucleotide sequence is given as TGTGCCAGCAGCTTATTTGTTGTTATGGGCAGGGCGGTCGACGATGAGCAGTTCTTC. Its protein is CASSLFVVMGRAVDDEQFF. Full variable domain (CDR3 extended with the reference TRBV7-9 and TRBJ2-1 proteins): DTGVSQNPRHKITKRGQNVTFRCDPISEHNRLYWYRQTLGQGPEFLTYFQNEAQLEKSRLLSDRFSAERPKGSFSTLEIQRTEQGDSAMYLCASSLFVVMGRAVDDEQFFGPGTRLTVL.